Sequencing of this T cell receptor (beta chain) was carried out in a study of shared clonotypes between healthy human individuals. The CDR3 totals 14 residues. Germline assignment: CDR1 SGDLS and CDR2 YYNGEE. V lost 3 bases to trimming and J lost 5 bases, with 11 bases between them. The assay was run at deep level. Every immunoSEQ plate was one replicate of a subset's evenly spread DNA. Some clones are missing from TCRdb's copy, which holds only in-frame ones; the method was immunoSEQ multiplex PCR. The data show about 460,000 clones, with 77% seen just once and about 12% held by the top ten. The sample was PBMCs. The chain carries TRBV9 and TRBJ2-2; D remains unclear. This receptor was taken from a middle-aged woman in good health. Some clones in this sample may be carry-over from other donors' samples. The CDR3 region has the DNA TGTGCCAGCAGCGGAGGTAGTGGGACCGGGGAGCTGTTTTTT. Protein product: CASSGGSGTGELFF.